This record looks at one TCR beta chain sequence and its context. The entry originates in a study of blood T cell repertoires in COVID-19. Study context: Specimens from acute and convalescent COVID-19 originated in the United States, Italy and Spain. Sources were T cells, B-cell-depleted T cells, or PBMCs; the material itself was cDNA or gDNA.

Original handling: How many nucleated cells were present was estimated from reference gene primer amplification. TCRdb keeps only in-frame clones here, not all; method: immunoSEQ multiplex PCR. V and J calls and clone size are given by that table; D and trimming were obtained from the DNA. The sample records about 97,000 clones, more than 70% being singletons. Germline V gives CDR1 MNHEY, CDR2 SVGAGI. This CDR3 comprises 13 residues. V gave up 0 bases and J gave up 10 bases, with 12 bases separating them. The chain employs TRBV6-5 and TRBJ1-1; D remains ambiguous. This TCR came from a human donor in a cohort sampled during active COVID-19. The sequenced sample was peripheral blood. The CDR3 reads CASSYSTDIPAFF. For the CDR3, the DNA is TGTGCCAGCAGTTACTCGACCGACATCCCAGCTTTCTTT.